The 5 T cell receptor beta chains below all came from one sample that was sequenced in a study of T cell changes during pregnancy in multiple sclerosis. The table came from immunoSEQ multiplex PCR; TCRdb's copy has only in-frame clones and leaves some out. The sample has more than 85,000 clones; 90% to 95% are singletons. This specimen consisted of peripheral blood, obtained before pregnancy. The receptors originated from a female donor with multiple sclerosis, enrolled in a pregnancy study.

This chain uses TRBV25-1 with TRBJ2-5; D is ambiguous. Trimming removed 4 bases at V and 5 bases at J, with 8 bases between. CDR1 is MGHDK and CDR2 is SYGVNS in the germline V gene. This CDR3 is 12 amino acids long. In nucleotides, the CDR3 is TGTGCCAGCAGTGCTGAGAGGGAGACCCAGTACTTC. Its protein is CASSAERETQYF.

In DNA, the CDR3 is TGCGCCAGCAGTCGGACAGGACTACCGGACTATGGCTACACCTTC. Translation gives CASSRTGLPDYGYTF. This rearrangement joins TRBV5-1 to TRBJ1-2, with 7 bases lining up with TRBD1. This CDR3 has 15 residues. Germline CDR1 SGHRS, CDR2 YFSETQ. J gave up 3 bases and V 5 bases, and 10 bases lay outside the gene matches.

V is TRBV4-3 and J is TRBJ2-1, with 13 bases matching TRBD2. Looked up from germline, CDR1 is LGHNA and CDR2 is YSLEER. There are 19 residues in the CDR3. The ends lost 3 bases at V and 3 bases at J; junction bases unmatched: 11. The CDR3, as DNA: TGCGCCAGCAGCCACACGGGACTAGCGGGGATCTCACTCTACAATGAGCAGTTCTTC. Protein: CASSHTGLAGISLYNEQFF.

The chain combines TRBV28 with TRBJ1-1; possibly TRBD1 for D (6 bases). This CDR3 has 16 residues. The germline V gene encodes CDR1 MDHEN and CDR2 SYDVKM. Trimming pared 6 bases from V and 1 base from J, leaving 18 bases between. The CDR3 DNA reads TGTGCCAGCAGGGGTCGGGGGGGGCCGGAGAACACTGAAGCTTTCTTT. Residues: CASRGRGGPENTEAFF.

V usage is TRBV18 and J usage is TRBJ1-2; 7 nucleotides line up with TRBD1. Germline values: CDR1 KGHSH, CDR2 LQKENI. CDR3 length: 14 amino acids. V shed 4 bases, J shed 4 bases, and the junction held 6 bases outside the gene matches. The chain's CDR3 is CASSRSDRPYGYTF. Written as DNA, the CDR3 is TGTGCCAGCTCACGTTCGGACAGGCCCTATGGCTACACCTTC.